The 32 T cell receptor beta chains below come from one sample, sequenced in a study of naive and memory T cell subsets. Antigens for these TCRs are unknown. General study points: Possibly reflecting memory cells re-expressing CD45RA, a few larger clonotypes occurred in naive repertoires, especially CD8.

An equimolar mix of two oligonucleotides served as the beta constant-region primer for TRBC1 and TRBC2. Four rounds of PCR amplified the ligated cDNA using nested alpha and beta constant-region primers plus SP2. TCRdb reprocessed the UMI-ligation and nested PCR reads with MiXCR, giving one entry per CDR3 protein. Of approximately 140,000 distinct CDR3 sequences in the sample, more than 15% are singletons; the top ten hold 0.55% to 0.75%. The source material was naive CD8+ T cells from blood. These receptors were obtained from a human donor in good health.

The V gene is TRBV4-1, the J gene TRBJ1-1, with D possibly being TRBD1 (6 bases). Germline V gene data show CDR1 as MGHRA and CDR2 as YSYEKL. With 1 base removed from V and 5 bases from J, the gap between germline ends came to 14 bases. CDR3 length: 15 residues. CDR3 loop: CASSQVDRSGTEAFF. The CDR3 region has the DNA TGCGCCAGCAGCCAAGTGGACAGATCGGGAACTGAAGCTTTCTTT.

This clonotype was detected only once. DNA for the CDR3: TGTGCCAGTAGTCTCGGGAGAGCGGAACGGGGGAGGGAGACCCAGTACTTC. Protein sequence: CASSLGRAERGRETQYF. The rearrangement uses TRBV19 and TRBJ2-5, with D possibly being TRBD2 (6 bases). V was shortened by 5 bases and J by 5 bases, with 24 bases between the two germline ends. CDR1 is LNHDA and CDR2 is SQIVND in the germline V gene (reference sequence). This CDR3 is 17 amino acids long. Using reference TRBV19 and TRBJ2-5 for the parts outside the CDR3, the full variable domain is DGGITQSPKYLFRKEGQNVTLSCEQNLNHDAMYWYRQDPGQGLRLIYYSQIVNDFQKGDIAEGYSVSREKKESFPLTVTSAQKNPTAFYLCASSLGRAERGRETQYFGPGTRLLVL.

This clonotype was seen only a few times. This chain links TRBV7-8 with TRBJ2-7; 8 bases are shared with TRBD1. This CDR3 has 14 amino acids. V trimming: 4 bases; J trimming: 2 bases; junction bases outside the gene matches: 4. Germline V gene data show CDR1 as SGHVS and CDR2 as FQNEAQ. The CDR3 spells CASSSGQETYEQYF. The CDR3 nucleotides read TGTGCCAGCAGCTCGGGACAGGAGACCTACGAGCAGTACTTC.

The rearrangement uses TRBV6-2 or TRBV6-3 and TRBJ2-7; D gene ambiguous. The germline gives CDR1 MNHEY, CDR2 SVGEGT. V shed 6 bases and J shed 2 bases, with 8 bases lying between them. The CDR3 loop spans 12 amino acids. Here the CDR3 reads CASSHATYEQYF. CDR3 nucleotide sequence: TGTGCCAGCAGCCATGCGACCTACGAGCAGTACTTC.

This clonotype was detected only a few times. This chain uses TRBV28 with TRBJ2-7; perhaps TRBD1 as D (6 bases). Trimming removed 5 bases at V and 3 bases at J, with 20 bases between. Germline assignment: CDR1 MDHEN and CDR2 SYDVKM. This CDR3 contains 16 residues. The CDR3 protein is CASSGVPQGWGYEQYF. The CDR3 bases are TGTGCCAGCAGTGGAGTACCACAGGGATGGGGCTACGAGCAGTACTTC.

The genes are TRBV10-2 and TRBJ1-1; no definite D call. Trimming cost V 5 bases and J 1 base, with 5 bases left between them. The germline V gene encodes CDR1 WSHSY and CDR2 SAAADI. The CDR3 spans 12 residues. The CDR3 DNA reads TGCGCCAGCAGTACAGAGAACACTGAAGCTTTCTTT. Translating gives CASSTENTEAFF.

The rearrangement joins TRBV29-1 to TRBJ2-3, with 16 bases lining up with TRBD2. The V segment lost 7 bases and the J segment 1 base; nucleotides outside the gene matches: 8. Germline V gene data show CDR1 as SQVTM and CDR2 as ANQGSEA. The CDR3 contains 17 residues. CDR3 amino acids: CSDGGTSGRVGTDTQYF. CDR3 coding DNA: TGCAGCGATGGAGGGACTAGCGGGAGGGTCGGCACAGATACGCAGTATTTT.

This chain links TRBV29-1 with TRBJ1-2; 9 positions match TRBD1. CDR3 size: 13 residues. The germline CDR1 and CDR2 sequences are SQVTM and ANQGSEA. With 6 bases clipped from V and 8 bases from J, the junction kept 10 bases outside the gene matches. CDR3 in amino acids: CSVWDRVDRGYTF. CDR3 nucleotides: TGCAGCGTCTGGGACAGGGTTGATCGAGGCTACACCTTC.

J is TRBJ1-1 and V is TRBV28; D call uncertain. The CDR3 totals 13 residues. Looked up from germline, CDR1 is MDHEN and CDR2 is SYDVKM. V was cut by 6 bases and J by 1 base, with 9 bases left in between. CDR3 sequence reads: CASSSSGNTEAFF. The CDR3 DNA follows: TGTGCCAGCAGCTCTTCAGGGAACACTGAAGCTTTCTTT.

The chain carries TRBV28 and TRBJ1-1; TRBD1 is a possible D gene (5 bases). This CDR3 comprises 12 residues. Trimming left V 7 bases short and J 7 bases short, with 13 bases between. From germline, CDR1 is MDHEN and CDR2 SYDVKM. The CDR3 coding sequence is TGTGCCAGCAACCCTGGGGGGGTTGAAGCTTTCTTT. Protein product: CASNPGGVEAFF.

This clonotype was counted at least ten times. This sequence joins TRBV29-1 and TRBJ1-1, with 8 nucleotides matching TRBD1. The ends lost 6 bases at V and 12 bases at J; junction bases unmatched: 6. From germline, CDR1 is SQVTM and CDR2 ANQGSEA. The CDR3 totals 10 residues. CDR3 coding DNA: TGCAGCGTGGGGACAGGACGGTCTTTCTTT. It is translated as CSVGTGRSFF.

In DNA, the CDR3 is TGTGCCAGTAGTATCGGGGGGGCCGGGGAGCTGTTTTTT. It codes for CASSIGGAGELFF. J is TRBJ2-2 and V is TRBV19; 8 nucleotides line up with TRBD2. After removal of 3 bases from V and 6 bases from J, the junction contained 0 bases not matched to a gene. The CDR3 has 13 amino acids. The V gene's germline CDR1 is LNHDA and CDR2 SQIVND (reference sequence).

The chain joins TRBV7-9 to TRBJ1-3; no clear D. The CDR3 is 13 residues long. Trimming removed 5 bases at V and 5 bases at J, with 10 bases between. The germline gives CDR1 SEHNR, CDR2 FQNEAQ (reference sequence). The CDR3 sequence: CASSPIARNTIYF. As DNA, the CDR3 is TGTGCCAGCAGCCCAATAGCCCGAAACACCATATATTTT. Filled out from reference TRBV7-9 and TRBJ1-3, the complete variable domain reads DTGVSQNPRHKITKRGQNVTFRCDPISEHNRLYWYRQTLGQGPEFLTYFQNEAQLEKSRLLSDRFSAERPKGSFSTLEIQRTEQGDSAMYLCASSPIARNTIYFGEGSWLTVV.

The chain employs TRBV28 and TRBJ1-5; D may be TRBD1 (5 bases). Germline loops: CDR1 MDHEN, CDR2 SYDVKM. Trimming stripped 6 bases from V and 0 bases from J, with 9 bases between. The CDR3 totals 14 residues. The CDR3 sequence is CASSKTDSNQPQHF. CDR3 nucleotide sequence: TGTGCCAGCAGCAAGACAGATAGCAATCAGCCCCAGCATTTT.

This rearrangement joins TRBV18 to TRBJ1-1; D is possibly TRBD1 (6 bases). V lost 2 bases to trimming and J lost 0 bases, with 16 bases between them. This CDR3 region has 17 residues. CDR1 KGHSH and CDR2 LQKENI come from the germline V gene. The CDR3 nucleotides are TGTGCCAGCTCACCAGATACGCCGGGACACATGAACACTGAAGCTTTCTTT. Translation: CASSPDTPGHMNTEAFF.

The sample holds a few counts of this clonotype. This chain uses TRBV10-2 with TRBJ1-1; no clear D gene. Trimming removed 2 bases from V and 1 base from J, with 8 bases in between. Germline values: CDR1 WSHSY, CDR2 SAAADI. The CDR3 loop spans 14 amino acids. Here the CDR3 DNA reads TGCGCCAGCAGTGAGCCAAACCCGAACACTGAAGCTTTCTTT. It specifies CASSEPNPNTEAFF.

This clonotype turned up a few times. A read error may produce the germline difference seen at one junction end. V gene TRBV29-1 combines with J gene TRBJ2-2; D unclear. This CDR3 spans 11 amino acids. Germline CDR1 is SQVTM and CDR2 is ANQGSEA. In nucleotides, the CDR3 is TGCAGCGTAGAAGGGCCCGGGGAGCTGTTTTTT. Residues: CSVEGPGELFF.

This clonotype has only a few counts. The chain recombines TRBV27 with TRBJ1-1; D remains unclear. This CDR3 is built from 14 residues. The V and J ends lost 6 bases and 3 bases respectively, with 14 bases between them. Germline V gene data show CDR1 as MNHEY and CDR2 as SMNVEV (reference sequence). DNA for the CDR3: TGTGCCAGCAGCCAGATGGGCGGCCACACTGAAGCTTTCTTT. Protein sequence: CASSQMGGHTEAFF.

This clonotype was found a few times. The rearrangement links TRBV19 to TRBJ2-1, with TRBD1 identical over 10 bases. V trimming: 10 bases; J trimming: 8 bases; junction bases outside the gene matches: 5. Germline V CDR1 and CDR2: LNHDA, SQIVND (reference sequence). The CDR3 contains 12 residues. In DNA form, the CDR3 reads TGTGCCACCAGACAGGGGGCCGATGAGCAGTTCTTC. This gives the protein CATRQGADEQFF.

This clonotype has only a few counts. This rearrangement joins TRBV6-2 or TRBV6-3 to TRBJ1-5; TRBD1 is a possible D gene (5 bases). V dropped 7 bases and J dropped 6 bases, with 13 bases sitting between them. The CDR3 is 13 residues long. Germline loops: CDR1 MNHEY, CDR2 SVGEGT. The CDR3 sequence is CASNQGLFQPQHF. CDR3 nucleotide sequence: TGTGCCAGCAACCAGGGCTTGTTTCAGCCCCAGCATTTT.

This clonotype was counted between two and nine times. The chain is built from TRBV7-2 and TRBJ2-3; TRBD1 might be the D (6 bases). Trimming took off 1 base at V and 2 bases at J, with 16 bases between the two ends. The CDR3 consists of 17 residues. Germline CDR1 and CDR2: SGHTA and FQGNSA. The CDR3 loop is CASSLGEDSFYTDTQYF. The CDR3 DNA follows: TGTGCCAGCAGCTTAGGAGAGGACAGCTTTTACACAGATACGCAGTATTTT.

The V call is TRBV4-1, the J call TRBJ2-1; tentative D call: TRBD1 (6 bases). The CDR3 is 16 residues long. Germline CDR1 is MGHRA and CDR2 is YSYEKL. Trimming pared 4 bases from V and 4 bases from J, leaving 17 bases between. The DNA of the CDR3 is TGCGCCAGCAGCCCCGACCTCCGGGACACATACAATGAGCAGTTCTTC. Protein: CASSPDLRDTYNEQFF.

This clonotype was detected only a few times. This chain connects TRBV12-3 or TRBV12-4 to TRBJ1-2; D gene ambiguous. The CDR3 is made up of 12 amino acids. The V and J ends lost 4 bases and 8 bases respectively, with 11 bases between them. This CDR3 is CASSYEGEGYTF. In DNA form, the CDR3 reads TGTGCCAGCAGTTACGAGGGAGAAGGCTACACCTTC.

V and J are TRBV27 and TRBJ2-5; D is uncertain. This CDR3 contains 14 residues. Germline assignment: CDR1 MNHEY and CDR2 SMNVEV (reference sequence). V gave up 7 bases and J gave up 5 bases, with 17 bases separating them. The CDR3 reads CASTVNGRWETQYF. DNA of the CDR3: TGTGCCAGCACGGTAAACGGGCGCTGGGAGACCCAGTACTTC.

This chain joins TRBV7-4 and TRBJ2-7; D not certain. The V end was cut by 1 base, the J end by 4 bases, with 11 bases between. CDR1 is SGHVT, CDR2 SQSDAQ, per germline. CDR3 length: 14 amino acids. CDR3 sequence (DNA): TGTGCCAGCAGCTTAGGGCGAAATCGATACGAGCAGTACTTC. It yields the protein CASSLGRNRYEQYF.

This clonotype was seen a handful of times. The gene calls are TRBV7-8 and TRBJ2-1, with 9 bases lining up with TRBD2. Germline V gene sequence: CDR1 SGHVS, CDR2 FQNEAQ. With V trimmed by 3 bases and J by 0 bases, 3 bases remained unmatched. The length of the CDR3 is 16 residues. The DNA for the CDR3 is TGTGCCAGCAGCTTCCGACTAGCGGCCTCCTACAATGAGCAGTTCTTC. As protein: CASSFRLAASYNEQFF.

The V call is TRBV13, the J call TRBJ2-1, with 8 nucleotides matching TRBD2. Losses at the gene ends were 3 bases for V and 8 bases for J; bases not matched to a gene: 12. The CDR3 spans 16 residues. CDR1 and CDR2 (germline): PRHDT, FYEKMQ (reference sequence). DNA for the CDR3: TGTGCCAGCAGCTTCATGTTAGCGGGACGGACGGATGAGCAGTTCTTC. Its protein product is CASSFMLAGRTDEQFF.

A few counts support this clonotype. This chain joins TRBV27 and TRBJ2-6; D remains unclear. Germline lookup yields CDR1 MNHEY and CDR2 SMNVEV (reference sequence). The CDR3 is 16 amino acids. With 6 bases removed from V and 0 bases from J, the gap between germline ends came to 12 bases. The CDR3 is CASRPTSSSGANVLTF. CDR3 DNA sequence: TGTGCCAGCAGACCGACCAGCAGCTCTGGGGCCAACGTCCTGACTTTC.

The DNA of the CDR3 is TGTGCCAGCAGTTTAGACAGGGACCGGACGCCCCTCCACTTT. It codes for CASSLDRDRTPLHF. This chain uses TRBV28 with TRBJ1-6; 7 nucleotides line up with TRBD1. CDR1 and CDR2 (germline): MDHEN, SYDVKM. V shed 2 bases and J 13 bases; nucleotides not matched to a gene: 8. This CDR3 spans 14 amino acids.

Written as DNA, the CDR3 is TGCAGCGTTGAAGGCCTAGTCTACAATGAGCAGTTCTTC. It yields the protein CSVEGLVYNEQFF. The V gene is TRBV29-1, the J gene TRBJ2-1; D unclear. Germline CDR1 is SQVTM and CDR2 is ANQGSEA. V lost 1 base to trimming and J lost 3 bases, with 7 bases between them. This CDR3 has 13 residues.

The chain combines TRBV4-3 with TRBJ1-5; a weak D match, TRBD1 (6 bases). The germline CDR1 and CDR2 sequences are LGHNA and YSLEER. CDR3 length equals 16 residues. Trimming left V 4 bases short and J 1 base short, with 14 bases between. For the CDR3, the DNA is TGCGCCAGCAGCCCCCGGTGGGGGCGCAGCAATCAGCCCCAGCATTTT. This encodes CASSPRWGRSNQPQHF.

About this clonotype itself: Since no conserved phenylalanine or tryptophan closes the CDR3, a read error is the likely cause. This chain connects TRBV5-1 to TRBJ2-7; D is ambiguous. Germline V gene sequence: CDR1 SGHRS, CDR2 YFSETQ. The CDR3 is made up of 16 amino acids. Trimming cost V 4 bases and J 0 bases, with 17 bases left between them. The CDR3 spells CASSLDWPTDSYEQYS. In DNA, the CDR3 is TGCGCCAGCAGCCTTGACTGGCCGACGGACTCCTACGAGCAGTACTCC.